The 5 T cell receptor beta chains below all came from one sample that was sequenced in a study of blood T cell repertoires in COVID-19. Sequenced by immunoSEQ multiplex PCR; TCRdb stores in-frame clones only, minus some. The table includes 200,000 to 300,000 clones, 65% to 90% detected once. The specimen sequenced was PBMCs or T cells enriched from blood (not recorded which). All receptors come from a woman aged 50 to 60 with acute COVID-19.

V gene TRBV3-1 (or the pseudogene TRBV3-2) combines with J gene TRBJ1-2, with D possibly being TRBD1 (5 bases). Trimming cost V 1 base and J 7 bases, with 10 bases left between them. This CDR3 has 13 amino acids. Germline CDR1 LGHDT, CDR2 YNNKEL (reference sequence). The CDR3 bases are TGTGCCAGCAGCCAAGGGACAATGGGTGGCTACACCTTC. Protein product: CASSQGTMGGYTF.

V gene TRBV6-5 combines with J gene TRBJ1-2; possible D gene TRBD1, 6 bases. Germline V gene sequence: CDR1 MNHEY, CDR2 SVGAGI. Between the trimmed V and J ends, which lost 2 bases and 0 bases, there was a span of 10 bases. This CDR3 contains 15 residues. CDR3 in DNA: TGTGCCAGCAGTTACGGACAGAGACCTAACTATGGCTACACCTTC. Its translation: CASSYGQRPNYGYTF.

This clone was found once. The rearrangement joins TRBV2 to TRBJ1-3; perhaps TRBD1 as D (6 bases). The CDR3 runs 14 residues. Per germline, CDR1 SNHLY and CDR2 FYNNEI. The germline V and J ends were trimmed by 9 bases and 0 bases, with 12 bases remaining between them. DNA for the CDR3: TGTGCCAGTCGCCGGGACAACTCTGGAAACACCATATATTTT. Its translation is CASRRDNSGNTIYF. The whole variable domain, remainder taken from reference TRBV2 and TRBJ1-3, is EPEVTQTPSHQVTQMGQEVILRCVPISNHLYFYWYRQILGQKVEFLVSFYNNEISEKSEIFDDQFSVERPDGSNFTLKIRSTKLEDSAMYFCASRRDNSGNTIYFGEGSWLTVV.

The V gene is TRBV14, the J gene TRBJ1-1; 8 positions agree with TRBD1. The CDR3 contains 14 residues. With 4 bases clipped from V and 4 bases from J, the junction kept 5 bases outside the gene matches. Germline V gene sequence: CDR1 SGHDN, CDR2 FVKESK. This CDR3 is CASSPTGQGTEAFF. DNA for the CDR3: TGTGCCAGCAGCCCCACCGGACAGGGCACTGAAGCTTTCTTT.

The chain employs TRBV5-1 and TRBJ2-7; TRBD1 aligns across 9 bases. This CDR3 spans 15 amino acids. V shed 2 bases and J 3 bases; nucleotides not matched to a gene: 6. Germline CDR1 is SGHRS and CDR2 is YFSETQ. The CDR3 DNA follows: TGCGCCAGCAGCTTCTCCGGGACAGGGATCTACGAGCAGTACTTC. It specifies CASSFSGTGIYEQYF.